Detailed here is one T cell receptor (beta chain). The sample originates from a study of spatial heterogeneity in lung cancer. Germline CDR1 is SGHTA and CDR2 is FQGTGA. After removal of 5 bases from V and 5 bases from J, the junction contained 8 bases not matched to a gene. CDR3 size: 15 residues. Time point denoted: sample taken at primary tumor resection. One entry per CDR3 protein, called by TCRdb with MiXCR from the 5' RACE reads. The sample has tens of thousands of distinct CDR3 sequences; over 9.5% are singletons. The sample here was PBMCs, taken at surgery. This chain links TRBV7-3 with TRBJ2-2; 7 nucleotides agree with TRBD2. This sequence was found in a male donor with early-stage non-small cell lung cancer. The CDR3 region is CASSLAGVRTGELFF. In nucleotides, the CDR3 is TGTGCCAGCAGCCTCGCGGGAGTGCGGACCGGGGAGCTGTTTTTT.